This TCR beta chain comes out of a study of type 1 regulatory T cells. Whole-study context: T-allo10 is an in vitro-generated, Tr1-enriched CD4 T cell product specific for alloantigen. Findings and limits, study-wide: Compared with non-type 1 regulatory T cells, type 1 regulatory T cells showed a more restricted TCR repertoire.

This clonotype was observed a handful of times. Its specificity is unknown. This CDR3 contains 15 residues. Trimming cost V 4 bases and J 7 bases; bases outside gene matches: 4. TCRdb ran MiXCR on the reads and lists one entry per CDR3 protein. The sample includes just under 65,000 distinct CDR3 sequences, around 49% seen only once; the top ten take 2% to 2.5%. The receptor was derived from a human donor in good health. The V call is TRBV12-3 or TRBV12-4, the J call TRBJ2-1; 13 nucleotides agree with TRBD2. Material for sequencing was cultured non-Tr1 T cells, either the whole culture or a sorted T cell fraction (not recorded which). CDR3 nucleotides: TGTGCCAGCAGTTCCCGACTAGCGGGGGGTAATGAGCAGTTCTTC. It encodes CASSSRLAGGNEQFF.